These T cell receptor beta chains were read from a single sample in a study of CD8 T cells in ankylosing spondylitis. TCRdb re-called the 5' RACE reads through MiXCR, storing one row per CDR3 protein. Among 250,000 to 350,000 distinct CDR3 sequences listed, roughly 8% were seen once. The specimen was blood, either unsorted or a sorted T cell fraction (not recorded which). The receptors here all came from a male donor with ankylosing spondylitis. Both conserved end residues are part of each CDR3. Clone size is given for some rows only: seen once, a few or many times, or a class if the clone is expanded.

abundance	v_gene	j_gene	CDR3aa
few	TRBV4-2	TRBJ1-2	CASSQALYGYTF
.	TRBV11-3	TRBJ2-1	CASSPKGSGEQFF
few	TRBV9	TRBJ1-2	CASSEGAWTANYGYTF
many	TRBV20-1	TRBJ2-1	CSATTGGVQYNEQFF
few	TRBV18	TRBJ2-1	CASSPPQRQGYNEQFF
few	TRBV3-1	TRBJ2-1	CASCQQAGTSGNIYNEQFF
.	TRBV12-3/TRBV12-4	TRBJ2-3	CASSFTTGLADPFRGTDTQYF
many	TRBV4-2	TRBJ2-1	CASSQDTGREQFF
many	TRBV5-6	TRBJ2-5	CASSLYVAGQETQYF
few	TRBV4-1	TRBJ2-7	CASSQNRDYEQYF
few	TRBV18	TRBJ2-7	CASSPPWTRDNEQYF
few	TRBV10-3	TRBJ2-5	CAISVGRQSQETQYF
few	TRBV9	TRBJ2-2	CASSDALSGGTGELFF
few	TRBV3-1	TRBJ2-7	CASSQDWARAYEQYF